Reported below is one T cell receptor (beta chain). Its target is unknown. The data were taken from a study of CD4 T cell repertoires in COVID-19. Study details: After more than eight days of IL-2 expansion, CFSE-low cells were relabeled and restimulated with other coronavirus spikes. Study results and caveats: Two or all three memory subsets shared several highly expanded SARS-CoV-2-reactive clonotypes. SARS-CoV and/or HKU1 spike cultures shared between 7 and 25% of SARS-CoV-2 clonotypes.

Using immunoSEQ multiplex PCR, the repertoire was profiled, and TCRdb retains in-frame clones only, with some absent. The table includes fewer than 30,000 clones, nearly 95% detected once. The germline V gene encodes CDR1 SNHLY and CDR2 FYNNEI. The germline V and J ends were trimmed by 2 bases and 0 bases, with 9 bases remaining between them. CDR3 length: 15 amino acids. The memory T cells were sequenced right after ex vivo isolation, without culture. Sequenced here: circulating follicular helper CD4+ T cells (cTfh) from blood, sampled before the COVID-19 pandemic. This receptor was obtained from a human donor who had COVID-19. This rearrangement joins TRBV2 to TRBJ2-3; no reliable D call. DNA of the CDR3: TGTGCCAGCAGTGAACGAGGCTACAGCACAGATACGCAGTATTTT. Translating gives CASSERGYSTDTQYF.